Below, one TCR beta chain is given with its context. The data derive from a study of blood T cell repertoires in COVID-19. CDR1 and CDR2 (germline): SGHTA, FQGNSA. J gave up 7 bases and V 8 bases, and 8 bases lay outside the gene matches. The CDR3 contains 14 residues. Some clones are missing from TCRdb's copy, which holds only in-frame ones; the method was immunoSEQ multiplex PCR. The table shows about 50,000 clones, with around nine tenths occurring only once. The clonotype was recovered from a human donor in a cohort sampled during active COVID-19. Sequencing was performed on peripheral blood. V and J are TRBV7-2 and TRBJ2-1; TRBD1 aligns across 10 bases. CDR3 nucleotide sequence: TGTGCCAGCGGGATGAGGACAGGGGGAAATGAGCAGTTCTTC. It yields the protein CASGMRTGGNEQFF.